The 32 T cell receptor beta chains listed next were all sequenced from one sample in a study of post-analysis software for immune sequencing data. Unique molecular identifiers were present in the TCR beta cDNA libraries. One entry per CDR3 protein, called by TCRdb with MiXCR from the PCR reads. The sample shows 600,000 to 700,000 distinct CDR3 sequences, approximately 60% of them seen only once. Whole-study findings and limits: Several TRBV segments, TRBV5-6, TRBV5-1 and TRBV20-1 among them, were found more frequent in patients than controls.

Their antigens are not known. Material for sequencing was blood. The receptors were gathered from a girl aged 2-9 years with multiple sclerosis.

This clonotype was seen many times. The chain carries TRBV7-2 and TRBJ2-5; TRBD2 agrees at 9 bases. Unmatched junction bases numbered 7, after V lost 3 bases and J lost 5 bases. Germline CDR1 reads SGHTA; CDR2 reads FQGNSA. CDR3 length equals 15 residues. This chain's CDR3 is CASSLTSSGVETQYF. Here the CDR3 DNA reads TGTGCCAGCAGCTTGACGTCTAGCGGGGTGGAGACCCAGTACTTC. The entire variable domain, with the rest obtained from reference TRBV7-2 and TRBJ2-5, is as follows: GAGVSQSPSNKVTEKGKDVELRCDPISGHTALYWYRQSLGQGLEFLIYFQGNSAPDKSGLPSDRFSAERTGGSVSTLTIQRTQQEDSAVYLCASSLTSSGVETQYFGPGTRLLVL.

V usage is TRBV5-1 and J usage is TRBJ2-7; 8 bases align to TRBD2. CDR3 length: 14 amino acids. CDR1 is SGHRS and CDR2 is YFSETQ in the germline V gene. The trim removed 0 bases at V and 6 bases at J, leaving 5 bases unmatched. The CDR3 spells CASSLAGGPVEQYF. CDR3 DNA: TGCGCCAGCAGCTTGGCGGGAGGGCCGGTCGAGCAGTACTTC.

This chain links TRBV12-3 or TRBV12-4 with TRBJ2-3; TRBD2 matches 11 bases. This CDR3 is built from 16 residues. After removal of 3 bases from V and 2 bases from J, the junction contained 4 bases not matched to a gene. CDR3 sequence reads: CASSLGLADFTDTQYF. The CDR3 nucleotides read TGTGCCAGCAGTTTGGGACTAGCGGACTTCACAGATACGCAGTATTTT.

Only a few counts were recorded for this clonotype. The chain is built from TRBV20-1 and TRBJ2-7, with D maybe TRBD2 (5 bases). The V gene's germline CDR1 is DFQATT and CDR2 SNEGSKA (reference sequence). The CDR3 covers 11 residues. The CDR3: CSRGLIYEQYF. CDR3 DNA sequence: TGCAGCCGAGGGCTGATCTACGAGCAGTACTTC.

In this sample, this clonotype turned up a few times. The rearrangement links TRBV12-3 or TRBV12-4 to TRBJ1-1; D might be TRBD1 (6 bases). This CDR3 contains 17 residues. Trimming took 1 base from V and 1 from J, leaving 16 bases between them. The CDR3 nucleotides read TGTGCCAGCAGTTTAGGGGGGCTATTCACTCGGAACACTGAAGCTTTCTTT. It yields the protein CASSLGGLFTRNTEAFF.

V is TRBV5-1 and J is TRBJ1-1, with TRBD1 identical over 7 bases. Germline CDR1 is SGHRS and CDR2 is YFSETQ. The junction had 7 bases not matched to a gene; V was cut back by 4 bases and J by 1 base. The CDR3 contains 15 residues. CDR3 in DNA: TGCGCCAGCAGCGTATCAGGGGGACGGAACACTGAAGCTTTCTTT. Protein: CASSVSGGRNTEAFF.

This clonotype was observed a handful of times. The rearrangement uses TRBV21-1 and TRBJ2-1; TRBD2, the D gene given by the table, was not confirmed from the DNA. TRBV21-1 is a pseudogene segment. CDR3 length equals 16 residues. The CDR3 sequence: CASSMGLRSSYNEQFF. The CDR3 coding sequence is TGTGCCAGCAGCATGGGACTTAGGAGCTCCTACAATGAGCAGTTCTTC.

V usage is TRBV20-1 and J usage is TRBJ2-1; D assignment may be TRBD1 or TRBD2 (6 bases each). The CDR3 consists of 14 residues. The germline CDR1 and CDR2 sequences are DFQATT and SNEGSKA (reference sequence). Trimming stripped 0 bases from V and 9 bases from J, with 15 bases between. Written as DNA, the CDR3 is TGCAGTGCTAGAGATCAAGGGGGGTATCGTGAGCAGTTCTTC. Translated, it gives CSARDQGGYREQFF.

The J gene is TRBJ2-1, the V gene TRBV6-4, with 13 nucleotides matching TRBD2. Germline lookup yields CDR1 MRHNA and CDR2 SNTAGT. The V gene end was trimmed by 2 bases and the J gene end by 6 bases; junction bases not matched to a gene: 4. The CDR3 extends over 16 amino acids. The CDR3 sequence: CASSDLTSGGANEQFF. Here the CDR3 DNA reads TGTGCCAGCAGTGACCTAACTAGCGGGGGGGCCAATGAGCAGTTCTTC.

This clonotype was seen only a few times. The CDR3 bases are TGTGCCACCAGTGATGGGGGGACAGGGGACATCTACACCTTC. Protein product: CATSDGGTGDIYTF. The chain is built from TRBV24-1 and TRBJ1-2, with 10 bases that match TRBD1. Germline V gives CDR1 KGHDR, CDR2 SFDVKD. V gave up 3 bases and J gave up 10 bases; unmatched junction bases: 7. There are 14 residues in the CDR3.

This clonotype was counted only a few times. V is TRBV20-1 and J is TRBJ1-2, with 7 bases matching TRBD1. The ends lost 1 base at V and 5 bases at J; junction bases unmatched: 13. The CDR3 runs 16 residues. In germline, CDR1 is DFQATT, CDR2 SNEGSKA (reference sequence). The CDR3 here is CSARGRGWDSSYGYTF. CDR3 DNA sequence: TGCAGTGCTAGAGGGAGAGGTTGGGACAGTAGTTATGGCTACACCTTC.

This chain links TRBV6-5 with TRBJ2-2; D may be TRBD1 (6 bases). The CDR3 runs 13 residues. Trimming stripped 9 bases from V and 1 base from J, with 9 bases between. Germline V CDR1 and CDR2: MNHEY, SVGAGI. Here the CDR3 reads CARPDRNTGELFF. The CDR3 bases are TGTGCCAGACCGGACAGGAACACCGGGGAGCTGTTTTTT.

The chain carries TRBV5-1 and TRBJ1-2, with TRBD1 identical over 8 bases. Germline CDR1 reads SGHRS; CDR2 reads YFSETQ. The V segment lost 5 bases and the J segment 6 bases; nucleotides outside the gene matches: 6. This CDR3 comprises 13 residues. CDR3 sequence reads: CASRPDRGDGYTF. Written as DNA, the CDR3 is TGCGCCAGCAGACCCGACAGGGGCGATGGCTACACCTTC.

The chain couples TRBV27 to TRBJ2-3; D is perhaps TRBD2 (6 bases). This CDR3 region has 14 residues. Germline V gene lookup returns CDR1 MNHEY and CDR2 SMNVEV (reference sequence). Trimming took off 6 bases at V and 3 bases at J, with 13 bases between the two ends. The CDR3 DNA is TGTGCCAGCAGACTACACGGGAGAACAGATACGCAGTATTTT. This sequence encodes CASRLHGRTDTQYF.

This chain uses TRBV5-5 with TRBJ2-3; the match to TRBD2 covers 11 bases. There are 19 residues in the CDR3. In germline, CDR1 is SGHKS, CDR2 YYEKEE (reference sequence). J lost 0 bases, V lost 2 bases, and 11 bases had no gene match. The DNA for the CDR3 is TGTGCCAGCAGCTTCATGATACTAGCGGGGGCCTCTAGCACAGATACGCAGTATTTT. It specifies CASSFMILAGASSTDTQYF. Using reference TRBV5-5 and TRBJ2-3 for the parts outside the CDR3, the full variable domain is DAGVTQSPTHLIKTRGQQVTLRCSPISGHKSVSWYQQVLGQGPQFIFQYYEKEERGRGNFPDRFSARQFPNYSSELNVNALLLGDSALYLCASSFMILAGASSTDTQYFGPGTRLTVL.

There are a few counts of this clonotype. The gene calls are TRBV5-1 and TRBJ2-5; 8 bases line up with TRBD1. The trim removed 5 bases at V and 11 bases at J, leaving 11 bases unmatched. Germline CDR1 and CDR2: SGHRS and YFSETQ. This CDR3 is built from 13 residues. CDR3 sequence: CASSSDRAREQYF. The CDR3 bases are TGCGCCAGCAGTTCGGACAGGGCGAGGGAGCAGTACTTC.

The CDR3 loop reads CASSLMGPRENTEAFF. In nucleotides, the CDR3 is TGTGCCAGCAGCTTAATGGGACCCCGGGAGAACACTGAAGCTTTCTTT. J is TRBJ1-1 and V is TRBV7-3; maybe TRBD1 (5 bases). V was pared by 1 base and J by 1 base, with 13 bases between. In germline, CDR1 is SGHTA, CDR2 FQGTGA. The CDR3 is 16 amino acids. Together with reference TRBV7-3 and TRBJ1-1, the CDR3 gives the full variable domain: GAGVSQTPSNKVTEKGKYVELRCDPISGHTALYWYRQSLGQGPEFLIYFQGTGAADDSGLPNDRFFAVRPEGSVSTLKIQRTERGDSAVYLCASSLMGPRENTEAFFGQGTRLTVV.

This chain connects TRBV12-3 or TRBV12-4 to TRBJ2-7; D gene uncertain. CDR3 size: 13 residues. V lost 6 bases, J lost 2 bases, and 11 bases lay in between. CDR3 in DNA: TGTGCCAGCAGACTACACGTGGCCTACGAGCAGTACTTC. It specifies CASRLHVAYEQYF.

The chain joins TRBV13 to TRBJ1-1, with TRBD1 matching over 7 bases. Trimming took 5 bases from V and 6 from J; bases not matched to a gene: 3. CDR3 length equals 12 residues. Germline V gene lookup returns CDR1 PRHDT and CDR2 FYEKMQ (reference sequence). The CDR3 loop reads CASSTGQAEAFF. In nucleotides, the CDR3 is TGTGCCAGCAGCACCGGACAGGCTGAAGCTTTCTTT.

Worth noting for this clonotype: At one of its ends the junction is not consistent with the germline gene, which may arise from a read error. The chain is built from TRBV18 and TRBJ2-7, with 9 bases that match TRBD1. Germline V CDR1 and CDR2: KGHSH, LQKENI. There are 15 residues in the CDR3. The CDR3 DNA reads TGTGCCAGCTCACCATCGGACAGGGGCCCCTACGAGCAGTGCTTC. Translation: CASSPSDRGPYEQCF.

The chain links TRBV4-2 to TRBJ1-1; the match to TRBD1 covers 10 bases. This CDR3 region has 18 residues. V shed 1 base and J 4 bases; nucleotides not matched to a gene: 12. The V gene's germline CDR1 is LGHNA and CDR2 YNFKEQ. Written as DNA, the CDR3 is TGTGCCAGCAGCCAAGCGAGAGGACTGGGGACAGGGGCCACTGAAGCTTTCTTT. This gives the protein CASSQARGLGTGATEAFF.

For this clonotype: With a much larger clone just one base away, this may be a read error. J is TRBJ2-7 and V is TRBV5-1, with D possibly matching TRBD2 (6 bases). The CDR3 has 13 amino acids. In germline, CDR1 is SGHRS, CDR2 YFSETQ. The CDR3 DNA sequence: TGCGCCAGCAGTTACGGGAGCTCCTACGAGCGGTACTTC. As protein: CASSYGSSYERYF.

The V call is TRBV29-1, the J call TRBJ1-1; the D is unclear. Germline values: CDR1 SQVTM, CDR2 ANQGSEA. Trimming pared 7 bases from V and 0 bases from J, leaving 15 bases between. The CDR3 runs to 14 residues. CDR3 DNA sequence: TGCAGCGCGGAATCGTCACCCCTGAACACTGAAGCTTTCTTT. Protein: CSAESSPLNTEAFF.

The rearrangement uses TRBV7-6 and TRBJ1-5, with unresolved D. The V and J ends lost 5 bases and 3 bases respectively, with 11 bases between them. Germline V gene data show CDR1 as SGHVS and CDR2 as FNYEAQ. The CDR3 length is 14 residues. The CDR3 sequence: CASSRDGTNQPQHF. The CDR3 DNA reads TGTGCCAGCAGCCGAGACGGCACCAATCAGCCCCAGCATTTT.

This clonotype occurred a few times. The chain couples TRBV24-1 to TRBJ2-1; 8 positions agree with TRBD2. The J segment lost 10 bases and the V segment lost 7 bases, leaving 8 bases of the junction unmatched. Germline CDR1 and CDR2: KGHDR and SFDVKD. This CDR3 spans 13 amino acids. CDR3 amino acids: CATRGSGDGEQFF. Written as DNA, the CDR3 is TGTGCCACCAGGGGTAGCGGGGACGGGGAGCAGTTCTTC.

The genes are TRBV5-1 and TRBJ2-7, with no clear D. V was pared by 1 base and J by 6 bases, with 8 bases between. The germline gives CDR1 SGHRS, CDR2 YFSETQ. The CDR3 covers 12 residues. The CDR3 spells CASSLYMGEQYF. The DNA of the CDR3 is TGCGCCAGCAGCTTGTATATGGGCGAGCAGTACTTC.

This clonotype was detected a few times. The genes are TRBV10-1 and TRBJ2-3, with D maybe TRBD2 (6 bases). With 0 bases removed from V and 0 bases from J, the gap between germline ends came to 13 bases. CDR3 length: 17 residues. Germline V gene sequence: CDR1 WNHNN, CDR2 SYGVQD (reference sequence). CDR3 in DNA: TGCGCCAGCAGTGAGTCGGAGGGGTTCCCTAGCACAGATACGCAGTATTTT. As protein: CASSESEGFPSTDTQYF.

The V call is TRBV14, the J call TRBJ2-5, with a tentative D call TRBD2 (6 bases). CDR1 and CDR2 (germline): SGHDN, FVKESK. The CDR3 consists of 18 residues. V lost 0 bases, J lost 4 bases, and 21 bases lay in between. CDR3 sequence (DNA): TGTGCCAGCAGCCAAGATCTCCTCCGGGACTCCCGCATAGAGACCCAGTACTTC. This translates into CASSQDLLRDSRIETQYF. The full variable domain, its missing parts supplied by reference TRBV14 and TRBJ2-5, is EAGVTQFPSHSVIEKGQTVTLRCDPISGHDNLYWYRRVMGKEIKFLLHFVKESKQDESGMPNNRFLAERTGGTYSTLKVQPAELEDSGVYFCASSQDLLRDSRIETQYFGPGTRLLVL.

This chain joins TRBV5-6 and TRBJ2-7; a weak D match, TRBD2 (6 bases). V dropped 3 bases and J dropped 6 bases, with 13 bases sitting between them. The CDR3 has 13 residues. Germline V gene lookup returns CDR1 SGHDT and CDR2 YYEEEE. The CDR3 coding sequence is TGTGCCAGCAGCTCCGTTTTCGGGGGCGAGCAGTACTTC. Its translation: CASSSVFGGEQYF. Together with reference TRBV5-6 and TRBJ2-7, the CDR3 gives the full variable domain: DAGVTQSPTHLIKTRGQQVTLRCSPKSGHDTVSWYQQALGQGPQFIFQYYEEEERQRGNFPDRFSGHQFPNYSSELNVNALLLGDSALYLCASSSVFGGEQYFGPGTRLTVT.

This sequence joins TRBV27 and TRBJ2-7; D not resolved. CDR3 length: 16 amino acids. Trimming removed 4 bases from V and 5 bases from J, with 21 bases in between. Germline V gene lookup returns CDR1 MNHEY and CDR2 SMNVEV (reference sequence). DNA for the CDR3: TGTGCCAGCAGTTCCCGGATCATCAAACTACACCACGAGCAGTACTTC. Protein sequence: CASSSRIIKLHHEQYF.

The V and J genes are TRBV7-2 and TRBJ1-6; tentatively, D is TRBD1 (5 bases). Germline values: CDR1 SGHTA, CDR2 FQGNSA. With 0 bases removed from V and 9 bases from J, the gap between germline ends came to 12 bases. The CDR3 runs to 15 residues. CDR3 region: CASSLAGEESSPLHF. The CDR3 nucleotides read TGTGCCAGCAGCTTAGCGGGGGAAGAGAGTTCACCCCTCCACTTT.

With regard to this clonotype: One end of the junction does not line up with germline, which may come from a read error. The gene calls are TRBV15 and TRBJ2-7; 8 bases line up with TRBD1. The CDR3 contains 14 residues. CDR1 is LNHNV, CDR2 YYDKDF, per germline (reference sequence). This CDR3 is CVTSTGTGSYEQYF. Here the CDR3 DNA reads TGTGTCACCAGCACCGGGACAGGCTCCTACGAGCAGTACTTC.